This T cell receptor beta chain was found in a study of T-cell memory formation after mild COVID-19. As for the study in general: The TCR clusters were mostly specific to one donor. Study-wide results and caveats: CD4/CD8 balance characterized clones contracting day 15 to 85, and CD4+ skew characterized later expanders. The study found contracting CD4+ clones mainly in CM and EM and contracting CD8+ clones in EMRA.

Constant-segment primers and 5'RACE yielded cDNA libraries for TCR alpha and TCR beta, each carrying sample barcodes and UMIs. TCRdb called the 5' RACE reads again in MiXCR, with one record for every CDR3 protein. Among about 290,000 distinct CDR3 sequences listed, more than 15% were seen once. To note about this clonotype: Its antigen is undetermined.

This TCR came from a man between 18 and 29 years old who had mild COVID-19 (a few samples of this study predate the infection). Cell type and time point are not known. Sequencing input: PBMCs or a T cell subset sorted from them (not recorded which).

Written as DNA, the CDR3 is TGTGCCAGCAGCAGAGCAAAGACCACTGGCTACACCTTC. As protein: CASSRAKTTGYTF. The rearrangement links TRBV6-5 to TRBJ1-2; D gene ambiguous. Trimming pared 6 bases from V and 7 bases from J, leaving 15 bases between. Germline V gene data show CDR1 as MNHEY and CDR2 as SVGAGI. CDR3 length equals 13 residues.